The clone carrying this T cell receptor (beta chain) was seen only a few times. The antigen remains undetermined. CDR3 length: 15 residues. V lost 6 bases and J lost 7; bases outside the gene matches: 8. Germline lookup yields CDR1 SGHDT and CDR2 YYEEEE. This sample is drawn from a study of PD-1 blockade in classical Hodgkin lymphoma. General study results and limits: Patients who responded completely had about the same baseline diversity as newly diagnosed patients. Newly diagnosed patients had baseline TCR diversity that was reportedly lower than that of healthy donors. Individuals initiating nivolumab under 1 year after ASCT were excluded.

Every patient relapsed after autologous stem cell transplantation, and brentuximab vedotin exposure varied. Patients showed best responses of complete response, partial response or progressive disease. The protocol was immunoSEQ multiplex PCR, while the TCRdb copy is restricted to in-frame clones and leaves out a portion. Seen here are 25,000 to 35,000 clones, around three quarters observed once, and the top ten hold 3.5% to 4.5%. This clonotype was sampled from a human donor with classical Hodgkin lymphoma. The source material was peripheral blood mononuclear cells (PBMCs), sampled before the second cycle of nivolumab. J is TRBJ1-6 and V is TRBV5-6, with 9 bases aligning to TRBD1. The CDR3 bases are TGTGCCAGCACCGGGAGGACAGGGGTCAATTCACCCCTCCACTTT. It encodes CASTGRTGVNSPLHF.